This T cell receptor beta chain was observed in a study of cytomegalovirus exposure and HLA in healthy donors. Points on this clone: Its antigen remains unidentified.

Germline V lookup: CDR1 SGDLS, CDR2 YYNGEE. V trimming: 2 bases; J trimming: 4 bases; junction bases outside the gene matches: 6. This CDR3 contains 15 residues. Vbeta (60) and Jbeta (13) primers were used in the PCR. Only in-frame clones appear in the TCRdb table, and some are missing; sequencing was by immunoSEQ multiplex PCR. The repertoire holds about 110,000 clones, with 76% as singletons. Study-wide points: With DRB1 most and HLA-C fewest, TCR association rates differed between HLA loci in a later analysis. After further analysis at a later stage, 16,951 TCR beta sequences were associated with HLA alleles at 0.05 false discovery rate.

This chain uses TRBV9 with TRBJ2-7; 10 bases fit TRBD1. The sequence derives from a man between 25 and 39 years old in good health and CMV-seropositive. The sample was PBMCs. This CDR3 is CASSVGQGMEYEQYF. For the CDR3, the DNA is TGTGCCAGCAGCGTGGGACAGGGGATGGAGTACGAGCAGTACTTC.